The present entry profiles one T cell receptor (beta chain) with its context. CDR3 length: 14 amino acids. The germline V gene has CDR1 MNHNY and CDR2 SVGAGI (reference sequence). V was pared by 5 bases and J by 7 bases, with 7 bases of the junction left unmatched. Generated by immunoSEQ multiplex PCR, the TCRdb table keeps only in-frame clones and is missing some. The sample contains 70,000 to 90,000 clones, less than 90% of which appear only once. This sample was included in a study of OX40 agonist ivuxolimab in advanced cancers. At the level of the study: Partial responses were observed in three patients, of whom one had hepatocellular carcinoma and two had cutaneous melanoma.

This rearrangement joins TRBV6-6 to TRBJ2-7, with 11 bases identical to TRBD2. The specimen comprised CD4+ or CD8+ T cells sorted from blood, sampled in a trial of the OX40 agonist ivuxolimab. This TCR was sampled from an adult with an advanced solid tumor such as melanoma, head and neck, liver or kidney cancer. In DNA, the CDR3 is TGTGCCAGCAGTCTAGCGGGAGGTCCCTCTGAGCAGTACTTC. Its translation is CASSLAGGPSEQYF.